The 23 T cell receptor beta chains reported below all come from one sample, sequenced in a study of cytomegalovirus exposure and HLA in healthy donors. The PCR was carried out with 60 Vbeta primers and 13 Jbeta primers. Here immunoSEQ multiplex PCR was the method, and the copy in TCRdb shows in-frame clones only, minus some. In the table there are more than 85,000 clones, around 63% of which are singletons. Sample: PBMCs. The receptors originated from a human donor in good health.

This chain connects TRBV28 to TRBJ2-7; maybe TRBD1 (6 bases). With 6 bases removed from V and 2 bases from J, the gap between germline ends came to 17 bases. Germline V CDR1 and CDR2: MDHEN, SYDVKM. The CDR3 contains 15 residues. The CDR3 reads CASSQGDTLAYEQYF. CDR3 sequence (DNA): TGTGCCAGCAGCCAAGGGGACACCCTCGCCTACGAGCAGTACTTC.

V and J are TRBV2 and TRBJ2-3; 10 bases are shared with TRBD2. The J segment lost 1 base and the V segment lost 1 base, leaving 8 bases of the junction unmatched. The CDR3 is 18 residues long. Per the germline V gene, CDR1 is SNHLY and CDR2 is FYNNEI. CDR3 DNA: TGTGCCAGCAGTGAAGTGGCTAGCGGGAGCTGGGGCACAGATACGCAGTATTTT. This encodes CASSEVASGSWGTDTQYF. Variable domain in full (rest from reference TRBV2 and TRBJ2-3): EPEVTQTPSHQVTQMGQEVILRCVPISNHLYFYWYRQILGQKVEFLVSFYNNEISEKSEIFDDQFSVERPDGSNFTLKIRSTKLEDSAMYFCASSEVASGSWGTDTQYFGPGTRLTVL.

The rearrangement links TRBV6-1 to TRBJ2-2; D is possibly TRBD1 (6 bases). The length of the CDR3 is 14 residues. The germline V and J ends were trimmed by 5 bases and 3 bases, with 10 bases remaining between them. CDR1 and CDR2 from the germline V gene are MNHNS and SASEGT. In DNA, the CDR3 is TGTGCCAGCAGTACAGGGAGCTACACCGGGGAGCTGTTTTTT. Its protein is CASSTGSYTGELFF.

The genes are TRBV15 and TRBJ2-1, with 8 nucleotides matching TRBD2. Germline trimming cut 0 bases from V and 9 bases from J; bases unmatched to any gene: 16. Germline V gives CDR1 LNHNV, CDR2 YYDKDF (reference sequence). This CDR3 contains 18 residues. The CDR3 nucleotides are TGTGCCACCAGCAGAGAGAGGTTGGCCGGGACTAGAGTTACTGAGCAGTTCTTC. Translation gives CATSRERLAGTRVTEQFF.

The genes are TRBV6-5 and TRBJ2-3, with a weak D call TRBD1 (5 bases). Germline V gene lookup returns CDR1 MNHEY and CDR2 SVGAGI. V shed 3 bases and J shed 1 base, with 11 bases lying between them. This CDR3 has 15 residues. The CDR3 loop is CASSYGAPGTDTQYF. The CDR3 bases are TGTGCCAGCAGTTATGGGGCCCCGGGCACAGATACGCAGTATTTT.

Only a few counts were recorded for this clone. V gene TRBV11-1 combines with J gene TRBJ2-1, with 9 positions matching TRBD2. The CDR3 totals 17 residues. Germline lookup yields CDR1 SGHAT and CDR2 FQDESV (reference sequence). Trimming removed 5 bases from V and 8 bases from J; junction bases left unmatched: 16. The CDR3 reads CASSPEADLSGSYEQFF. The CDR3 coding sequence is TGTGCCAGCAGCCCCGAGGCGGACCTTAGCGGGAGCTATGAGCAGTTCTTC.

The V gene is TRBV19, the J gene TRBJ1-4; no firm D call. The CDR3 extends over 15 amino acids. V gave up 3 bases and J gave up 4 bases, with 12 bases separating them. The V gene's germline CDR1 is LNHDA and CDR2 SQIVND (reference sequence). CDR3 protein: CASSIGNRDNEKLFF. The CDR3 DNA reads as TGTGCCAGTAGTATTGGCAATCGTGATAATGAAAAACTGTTTTTT.

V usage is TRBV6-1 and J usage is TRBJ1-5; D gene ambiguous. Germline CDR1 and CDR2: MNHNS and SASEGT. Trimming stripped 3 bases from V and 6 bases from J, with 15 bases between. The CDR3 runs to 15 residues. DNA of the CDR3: TGTGCCAGCAGTGAGGCCGGCGGGTATAGTCAGCCCCAGCATTTT. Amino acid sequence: CASSEAGGYSQPQHF.

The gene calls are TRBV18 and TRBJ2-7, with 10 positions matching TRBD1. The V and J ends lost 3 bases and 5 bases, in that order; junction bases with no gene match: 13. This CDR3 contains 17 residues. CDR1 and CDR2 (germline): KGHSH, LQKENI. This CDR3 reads CASSPLRLKTGGDEQYF. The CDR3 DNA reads TGTGCCAGCTCACCCCTTCGGCTGAAGACAGGGGGCGACGAGCAGTACTTC.

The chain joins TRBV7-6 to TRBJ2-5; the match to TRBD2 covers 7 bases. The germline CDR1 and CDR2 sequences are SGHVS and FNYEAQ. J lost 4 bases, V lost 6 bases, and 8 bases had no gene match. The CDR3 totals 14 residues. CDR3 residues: CASSSSGIGETQYF. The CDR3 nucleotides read TGTGCCAGCAGTTCCAGCGGGATTGGAGAGACCCAGTACTTC.

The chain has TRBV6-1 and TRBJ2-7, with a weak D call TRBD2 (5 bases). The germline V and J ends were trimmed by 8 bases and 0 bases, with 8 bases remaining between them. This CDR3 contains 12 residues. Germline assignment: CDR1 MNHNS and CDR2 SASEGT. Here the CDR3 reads CASAGLSYEQYF. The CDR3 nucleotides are TGTGCCAGCGCGGGCCTCTCCTACGAGCAGTACTTC.

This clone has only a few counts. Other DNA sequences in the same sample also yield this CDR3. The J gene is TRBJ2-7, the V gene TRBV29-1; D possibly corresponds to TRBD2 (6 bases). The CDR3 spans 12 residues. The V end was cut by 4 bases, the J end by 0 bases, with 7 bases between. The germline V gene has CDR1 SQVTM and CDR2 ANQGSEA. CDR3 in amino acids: CSVVGSSYEQYF. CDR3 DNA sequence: TGCAGCGTTGTCGGGAGCTCCTACGAGCAGTACTTC.

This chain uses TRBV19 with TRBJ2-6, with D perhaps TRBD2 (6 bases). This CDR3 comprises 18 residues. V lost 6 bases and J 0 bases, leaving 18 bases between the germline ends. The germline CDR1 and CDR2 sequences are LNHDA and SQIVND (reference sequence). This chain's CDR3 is CASRGRRDASSGANVLTF. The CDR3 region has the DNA TGTGCCAGTAGGGGCCGGCGGGACGCCAGCTCTGGGGCCAACGTCCTGACTTTC.

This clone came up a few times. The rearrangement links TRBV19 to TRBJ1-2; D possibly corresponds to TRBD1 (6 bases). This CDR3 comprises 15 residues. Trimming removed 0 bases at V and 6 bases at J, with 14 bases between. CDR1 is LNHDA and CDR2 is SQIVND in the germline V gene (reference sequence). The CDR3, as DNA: TGTGCCAGTAGTATAGAACGGCAGGGGAACGATGGCTACACCTTC. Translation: CASSIERQGNDGYTF.

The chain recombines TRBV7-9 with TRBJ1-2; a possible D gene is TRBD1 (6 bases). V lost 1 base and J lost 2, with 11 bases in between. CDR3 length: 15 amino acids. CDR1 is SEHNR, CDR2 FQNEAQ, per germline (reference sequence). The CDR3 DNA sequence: TGTGCCAGCAGCTTAGGGAACAGGGACAACTATGGCTACACCTTC. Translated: CASSLGNRDNYGYTF.

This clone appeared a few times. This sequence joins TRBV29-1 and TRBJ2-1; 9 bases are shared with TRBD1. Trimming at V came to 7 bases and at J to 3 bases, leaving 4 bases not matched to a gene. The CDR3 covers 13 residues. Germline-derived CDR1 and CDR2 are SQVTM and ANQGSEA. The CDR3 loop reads CSAGQGFYNEQFF. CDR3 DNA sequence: TGCAGCGCCGGACAGGGGTTCTACAATGAGCAGTTCTTC.

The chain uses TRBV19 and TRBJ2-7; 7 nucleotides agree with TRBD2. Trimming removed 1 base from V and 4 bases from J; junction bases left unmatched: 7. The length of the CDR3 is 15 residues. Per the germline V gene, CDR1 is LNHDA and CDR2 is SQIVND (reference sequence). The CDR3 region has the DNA TGTGCCAGTAGTATAGGTCCAGCGGGGACGTACGAGCAGTACTTC. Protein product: CASSIGPAGTYEQYF.

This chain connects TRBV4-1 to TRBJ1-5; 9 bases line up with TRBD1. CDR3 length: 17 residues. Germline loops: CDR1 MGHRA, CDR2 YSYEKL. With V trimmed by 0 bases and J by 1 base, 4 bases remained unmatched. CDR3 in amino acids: CASSQDPQGASNQPQHF. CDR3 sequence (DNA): TGCGCCAGCAGCCAAGATCCACAGGGGGCCAGCAATCAGCCCCAGCATTTT.

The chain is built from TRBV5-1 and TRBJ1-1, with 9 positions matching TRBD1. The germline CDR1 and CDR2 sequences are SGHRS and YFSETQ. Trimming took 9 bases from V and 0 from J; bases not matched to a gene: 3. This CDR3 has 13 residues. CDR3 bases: TGCGCCACCGGGACAGGGATGAACACTGAAGCTTTCTTT. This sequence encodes CATGTGMNTEAFF.

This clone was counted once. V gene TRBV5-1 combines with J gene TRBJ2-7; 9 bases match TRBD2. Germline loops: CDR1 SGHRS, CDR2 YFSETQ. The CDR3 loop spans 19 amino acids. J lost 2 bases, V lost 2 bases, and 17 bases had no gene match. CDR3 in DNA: TGCGCCAGCAGCTTCGGCGCCAGGGACCGAGCGGGAGGCACCTACGAGCAGTACTTC. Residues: CASSFGARDRAGGTYEQYF.

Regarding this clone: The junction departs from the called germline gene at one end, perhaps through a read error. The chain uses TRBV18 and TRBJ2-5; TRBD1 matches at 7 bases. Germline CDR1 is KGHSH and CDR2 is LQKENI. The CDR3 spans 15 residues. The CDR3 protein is CASSPGTVPQGTQYF. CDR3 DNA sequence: TGTGCCAGCTCACCGGGGACAGTGCCCCAAGGGACCCAGTACTTC.

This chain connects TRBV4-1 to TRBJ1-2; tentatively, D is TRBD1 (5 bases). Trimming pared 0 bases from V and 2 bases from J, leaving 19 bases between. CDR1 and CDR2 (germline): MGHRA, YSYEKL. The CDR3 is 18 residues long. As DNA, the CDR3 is TGCGCCAGCAGCCAAGACAGGGAAATCGTAACGCACAACTATGGCTACACCTTC. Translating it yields CASSQDREIVTHNYGYTF.

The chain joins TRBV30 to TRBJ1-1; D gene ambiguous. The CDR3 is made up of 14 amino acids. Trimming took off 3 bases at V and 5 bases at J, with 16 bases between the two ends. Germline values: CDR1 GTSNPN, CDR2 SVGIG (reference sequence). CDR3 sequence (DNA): TGTGCCTGGAGCTCTATCACAGCTCGGACTGAAGCTTTCTTT. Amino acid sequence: CAWSSITARTEAFF.